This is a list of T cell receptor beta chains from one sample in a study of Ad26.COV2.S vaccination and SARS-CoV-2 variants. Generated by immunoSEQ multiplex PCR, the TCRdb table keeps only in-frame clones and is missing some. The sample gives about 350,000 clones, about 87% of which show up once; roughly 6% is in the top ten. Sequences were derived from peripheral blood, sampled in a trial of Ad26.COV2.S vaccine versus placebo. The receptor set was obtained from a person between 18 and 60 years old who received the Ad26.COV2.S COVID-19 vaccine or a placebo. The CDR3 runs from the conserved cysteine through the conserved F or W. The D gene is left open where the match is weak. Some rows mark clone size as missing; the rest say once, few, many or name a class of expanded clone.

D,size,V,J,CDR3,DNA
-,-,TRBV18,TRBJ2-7,CASSPGEGGYEQYF,TGTGCCAGCTCACCCGGCGAAGGGGGCTACGAGCAGTACTTC
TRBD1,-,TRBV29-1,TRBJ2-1,CSVGQGAYEQFF,TGCAGCGTAGGACAGGGGGCATATGAGCAGTTCTTC
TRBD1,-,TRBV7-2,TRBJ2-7,CASSPYSGTGTHEQYF,TGTGCCAGCAGCCCCTATTCCGGGACAGGGACCCACGAGCAGTACTTC
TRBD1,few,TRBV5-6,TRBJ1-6,CASSQGGRAVDSPLHF,TGTGCCAGCAGCCAGGGGGGCAGGGCGGTAGATTCACCCCTCCACTTT
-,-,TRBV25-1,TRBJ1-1,CASTIGNTEAFF,TGTGCCAGCACCATAGGGAACACTGAAGCTTTCTTT
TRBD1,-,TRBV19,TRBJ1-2,CASSPDRGGLNGYTF,TGTGCCAGTAGTCCCGACAGGGGAGGTTTAAATGGCTACACCTTC
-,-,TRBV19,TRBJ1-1,CASSIAALNTEAFF,TGTGCCAGTAGTATAGCGGCACTGAACACTGAAGCTTTCTTT
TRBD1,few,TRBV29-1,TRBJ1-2,CSVLRGGFYGYTF,TGCAGCGTACTCAGGGGGGGTTTCTATGGCTACACCTTC
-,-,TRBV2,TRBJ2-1,CASRGGGFAYNEQFF,TGTGCCAGCAGGGGAGGGGGGTTCGCCTACAATGAGCAGTTCTTC
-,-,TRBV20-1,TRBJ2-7,CSVDWGPEQYF,TGCAGTGTTGATTGGGGGCCCGAGCAGTACTTC
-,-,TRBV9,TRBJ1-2,CASSVSQGGYGYTF,TGTGCCAGCAGCGTATCGCAGGGCGGCTATGGCTACACCTTC
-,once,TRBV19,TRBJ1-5,CATLSLVGGNQPQHF,TGTGCCACCCTGTCATTGGTAGGGGGCAATCAGCCCCAGCATTTT
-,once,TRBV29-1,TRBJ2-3,CSVGSGWRGNTQYF,TGCAGCGTTGGGTCGGGCTGGAGGGGAAATACGCAGTATTTT
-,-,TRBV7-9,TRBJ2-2,CASSLSSTPGELFF,TGTGCCAGCAGCTTAAGTAGTACTCCCGGGGAGCTGTTTTTT
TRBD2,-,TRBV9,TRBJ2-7,CASSVGGGRGYEQYF,TGTGCCAGCAGCGTAGGAGGCGGGAGAGGGTACGAGCAGTACTTC
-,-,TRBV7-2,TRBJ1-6,CASSQGQLSSPLHF,TGTGCCAGCAGCCAAGGACAGTTGAGTTCACCCCTCCACTTT
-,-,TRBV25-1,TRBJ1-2,CASSYRDFQGGYTF,TGTGCCAGCAGCTACCGGGATTTCCAGGGTGGCTACACCTTC
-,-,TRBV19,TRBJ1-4,CASSIRRPGEKLFF,TGTGCCAGTAGTATTCGGAGGCCGGGGGAAAAACTGTTTTTT
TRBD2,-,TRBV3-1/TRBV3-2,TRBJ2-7,CASSPEWTSGAIYEQYF,TGTGCCAGCAGCCCTGAGTGGACTAGCGGGGCTATCTACGAGCAGTACTTC
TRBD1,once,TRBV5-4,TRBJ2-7,CASGAKGQGAYEQYF,TGTGCCAGCGGAGCTAAGGGACAGGGAGCCTACGAGCAGTACTTC
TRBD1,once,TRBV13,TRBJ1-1,CASSLPRQGYEAFF,TGTGCCAGCAGCTTACCGCGACAGGGCTATGAAGCTTTCTTT
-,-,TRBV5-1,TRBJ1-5,CASSDGGPAQPQHF,TGCGCCAGCAGCGATGGGGGACCCGCCCAGCCCCAGCATTTT
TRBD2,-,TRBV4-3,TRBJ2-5,CASSQSPGLAGGPGETQYF,TGCGCCAGCAGCCAAAGCCCGGGACTAGCGGGGGGGCCCGGTGAGACCCAGTACTTC
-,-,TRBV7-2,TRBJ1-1,CASSFITGNTEAFF,TGTGCCAGCAGCTTTATCACAGGAAACACTGAAGCTTTCTTT
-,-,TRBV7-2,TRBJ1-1,CASSLDMNTEAFF,TGTGCCAGCAGCTTAGACATGAACACTGAAGCTTTCTTT
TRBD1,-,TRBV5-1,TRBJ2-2,CASSAGQGWTGELFF,TGCGCCAGCAGCGCGGGACAGGGTTGGACCGGGGAGCTGTTTTTT
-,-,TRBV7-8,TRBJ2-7,CASSLVGRGGFHEQYF,TGTGCCAGCAGCTTAGTCGGCAGGGGAGGGTTCCACGAGCAGTACTTC
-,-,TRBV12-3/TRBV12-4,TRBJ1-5,CASSGGENQPQHF,TGTGCCAGCAGTGGGGGGGAAAATCAGCCCCAGCATTTT
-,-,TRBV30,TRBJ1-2,CASRRSSLAGTNYGYTF,TGTGCCTCACGACGCAGCAGCCTGGCCGGAACTAACTATGGCTACACCTTC
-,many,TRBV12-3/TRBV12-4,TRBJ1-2,CASTLDQYGYTF,TGTGCCAGCACTCTTGACCAGTATGGCTACACCTTC
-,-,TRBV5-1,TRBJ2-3,CASSLVPGTDTQYF,TGCGCCAGCAGCTTGGTTCCAGGCACAGATACGCAGTATTTT
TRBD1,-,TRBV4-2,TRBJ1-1,CASSQRTGNTEAFF,TGTGCCAGCAGCCAAAGGACAGGGAACACTGAAGCTTTCTTT
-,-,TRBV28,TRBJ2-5,CASRTPDRTQETQYF,TGTGCCAGTAGGACACCTGACAGAACCCAAGAGACCCAGTACTTC
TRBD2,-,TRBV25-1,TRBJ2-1,CASSERGVYEQFF,TGTGCCAGCAGTGAGCGGGGGGTTTATGAGCAGTTCTTC
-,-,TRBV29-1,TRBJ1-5,CSAAGGIGNQPQHF,TGCAGCGCCGCGGGAGGGATCGGCAATCAGCCCCAGCATTTT
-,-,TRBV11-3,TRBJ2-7,CASSLEVARQFLSEQYF,TGTGCCAGCAGCTTAGAGGTTGCGAGACAGTTTCTGAGTGAGCAGTACTTC
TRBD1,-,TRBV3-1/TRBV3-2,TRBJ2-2,CASVTGDTGELFF,TGTGCCAGCGTAACAGGGGACACCGGGGAGCTGTTTTTT
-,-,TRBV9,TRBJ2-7,CASSVGGNYEQYF,TGTGCCAGCAGCGTAGGAGGAAACTACGAGCAGTACTTC
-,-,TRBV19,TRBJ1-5,CASSIFNRVSNQPQHF,TGTGCCAGTAGTATCTTTAACAGGGTGAGCAATCAGCCCCAGCATTTT
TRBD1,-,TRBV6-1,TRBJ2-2,CASSDKPTGFATGELFF,TGTGCCAGCAGTGACAAACCGACAGGGTTTGCCACCGGGGAGCTGTTTTTT
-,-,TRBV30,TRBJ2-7,CAWSVQGQGLSIEQYF,TGTGCCTGGAGTGTACAGGGTCAGGGTCTCTCCATCGAGCAGTACTTC
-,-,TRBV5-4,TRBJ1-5,CASSPAGGNQPQHF,TGTGCCAGCAGCCCGGCCGGGGGCAATCAGCCCCAGCATTTT
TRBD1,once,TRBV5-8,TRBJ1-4,CASSFGDSLNEKLFF,TGTGCCAGCAGCTTCGGGGACAGCCTTAATGAAAAACTGTTTTTT
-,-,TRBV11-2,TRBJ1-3,CASSLEFAGNTIYF,TGTGCCAGCAGCTTGGAATTCGCTGGAAACACCATATATTTT
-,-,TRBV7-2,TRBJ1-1,CASNKQGAEAFF,TGTGCCAGCAACAAACAGGGAGCTGAAGCTTTCTTT
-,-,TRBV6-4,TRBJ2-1,CASSPEQGGEQFF,TGTGCCAGCAGCCCTGAACAGGGGGGGGAGCAGTTCTTC
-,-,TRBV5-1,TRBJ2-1,CASSLTSHEQFF,TGCGCCAGCAGCTTGACTAGCCATGAGCAGTTCTTC
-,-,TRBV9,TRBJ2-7,CASSVEKVLLGVGYEQYF,TGTGCCAGCAGCGTAGAAAAAGTCCTCTTGGGAGTAGGGTACGAGCAGTACTTC
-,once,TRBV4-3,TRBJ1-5,CASSQTGNSNQPQHF,TGCGCCAGCAGCCAAACAGGGAATAGCAATCAGCCCCAGCATTTT
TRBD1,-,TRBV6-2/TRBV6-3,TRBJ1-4,CASSPGTGLEKLFF,TGTGCCAGCAGCCCCGGGACAGGGCTTGAAAAACTGTTTTTT
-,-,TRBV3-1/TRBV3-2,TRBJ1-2,CASQHANGYTF,TGTGCCAGTCAACACGCGAATGGCTACACCTTC
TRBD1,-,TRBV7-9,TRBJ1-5,CASTRTGGGRSGSNQPQHF,TGTGCCAGCACCCGAACAGGGGGGGGGCGATCGGGTAGCAATCAGCCCCAGCATTTT
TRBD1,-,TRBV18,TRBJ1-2,CASSPGTANYGYTF,TGTGCCAGCTCGCCAGGGACAGCTAACTATGGCTACACCTTC
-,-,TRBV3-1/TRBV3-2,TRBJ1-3,CAWGSGNTIYF,TGTGCCTGGGGGTCTGGAAACACCATATATTTT
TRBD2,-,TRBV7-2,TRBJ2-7,CASGRLAGSHEQYF,TGTGCCAGCGGTAGACTAGCGGGAAGCCACGAGCAGTACTTC
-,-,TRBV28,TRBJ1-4,CASSLKEGGVGNEKLFF,TGTGCCAGCAGTTTAAAGGAAGGAGGGGTGGGAAATGAAAAACTGTTTTTT
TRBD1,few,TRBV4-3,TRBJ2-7,CASSQLTTRDRLPYEQYF,TGCGCCAGCAGCCAACTGACGACCCGGGACAGGCTCCCCTACGAGCAGTACTTC
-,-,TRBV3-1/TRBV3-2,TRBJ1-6,CASSQDSPLHF,TGTGCCAGCAGCCAAGATTCACCCCTCCACTTT